What follows are 2 T cell receptor beta chains derived from one specimen sequenced in a study of blood T cell repertoires in COVID-19. Some clones are missing from TCRdb's copy, which holds only in-frame ones; the method was immunoSEQ multiplex PCR. The sample holds over 110,000 clones, approximately 87% seen once. Specimen: PBMCs or T cells enriched from blood (not recorded which). The receptor set was obtained from a man aged 50 to 60 in a cohort exposed to, infected with or recovered from COVID-19 (not recorded which).

This rearrangement joins TRBV27 to TRBJ2-5; 11 bases line up with TRBD1. This CDR3 comprises 16 residues. In germline, CDR1 is MNHEY, CDR2 SMNVEV (reference sequence). Trimming at V came to 5 bases and at J to 4 bases, leaving 9 bases not matched to a gene. CDR3 bases: TGTGCCAGCAGTCGTTTGGGACAGGGGGTGGGAGAGACCCAGTACTTC. It specifies CASSRLGQGVGETQYF.

This chain joins TRBV19 and TRBJ1-1, with D hard to call. The CDR3 extends over 13 amino acids. Germline V gene sequence: CDR1 LNHDA, CDR2 SQIVND (reference sequence). Trimming took 5 bases from V and 3 from J, leaving 10 bases between them. This CDR3 reads CASSPGFDTEAFF. The DNA of the CDR3 is TGTGCCAGTAGTCCAGGTTTTGACACTGAAGCTTTCTTT.